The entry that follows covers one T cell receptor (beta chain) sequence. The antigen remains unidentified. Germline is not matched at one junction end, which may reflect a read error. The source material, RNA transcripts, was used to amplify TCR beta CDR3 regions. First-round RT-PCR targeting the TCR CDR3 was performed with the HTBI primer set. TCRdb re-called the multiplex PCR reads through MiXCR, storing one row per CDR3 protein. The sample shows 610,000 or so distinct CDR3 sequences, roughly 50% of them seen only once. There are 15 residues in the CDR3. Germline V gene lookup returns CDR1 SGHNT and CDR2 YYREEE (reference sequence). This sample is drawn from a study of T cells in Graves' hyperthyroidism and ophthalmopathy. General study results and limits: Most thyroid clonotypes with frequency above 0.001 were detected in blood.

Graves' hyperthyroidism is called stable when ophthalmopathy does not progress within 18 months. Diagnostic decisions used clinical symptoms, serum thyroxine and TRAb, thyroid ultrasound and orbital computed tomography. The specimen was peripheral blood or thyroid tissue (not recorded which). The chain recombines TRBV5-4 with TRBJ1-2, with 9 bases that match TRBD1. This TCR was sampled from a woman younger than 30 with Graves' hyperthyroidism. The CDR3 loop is CAGSSRQGDHYGYTF. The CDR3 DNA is TGTGCCGGCAGCTCTCGACAGGGGGATCACTATGGTTACACCTTC.